This T cell receptor (beta chain) stems from a study of memory CD4+ T cells and cytomegalovirus serostatus. The protocol was immunoSEQ multiplex PCR, while the TCRdb copy is restricted to in-frame clones and leaves out a portion. The sample contains 40,000 to 55,000 clones, 70% to 75% of which appear only once. Germline V gene sequence: CDR1 MDHEN, CDR2 SYDVKM. Trimming stripped 2 bases from V and 1 base from J, with 9 bases between. The CDR3 contains 15 residues. Single viable CD3+CD4+CD8-CD45RO+ cells were sorted as the memory CD4+ T cells. V usage is TRBV28 and J usage is TRBJ1-3; D is uncertain. This clonotype originated in an adult in good health and CMV-seropositive. Source material: memory CD4+ T cells from blood. The CDR3: CASSLPVGSGNTIYF. As DNA, the CDR3 is TGTGCCAGCAGTTTACCGGTGGGATCTGGAAACACCATATATTTT. Drawing the rest from reference TRBV28 and TRBJ1-3, the complete variable domain is DVKVTQSSRYLVKRTGEKVFLECVQDMDHENMFWYRQDPGLGLRLIYFSYDVKMKEKGDIPEGYSVSREKKERFSLILESASTNQTSMYLCASSLPVGSGNTIYFGEGSWLTVV.